The 17 T cell receptor beta chains presented below share a single source sample, sequenced in a study of cytomegalovirus exposure and HLA in healthy donors. Use of 60 Vbeta and 13 Jbeta primers characterized the PCR. Generated by immunoSEQ multiplex PCR, the TCRdb table keeps only in-frame clones and is missing some. Of about 140,000 clones listed, under 80% are singletons. Input material: PBMCs. These receptors came from a woman aged 45-65 years in good health and CMV-seropositive.

This chain uses TRBV19 with TRBJ2-5; 9 positions match TRBD1. This CDR3 has 14 amino acids. Trimming removed 3 bases from V and 5 bases from J; junction bases left unmatched: 4. The V gene's germline CDR1 is LNHDA and CDR2 SQIVND (reference sequence). The CDR3 nucleotides read TGTGCCAGTAGTATGAACAGGGGGCTGGAGACCCAGTACTTC. Protein product: CASSMNRGLETQYF.

This chain connects TRBV5-1 to TRBJ2-7; 9 positions agree with TRBD2. Germline-derived CDR1 and CDR2 are SGHRS and YFSETQ. V lost 3 bases and J lost 6; bases outside the gene matches: 7. There are 14 residues in the CDR3. The CDR3 sequence is CASSSSQAGGEQYF. CDR3 in DNA: TGCGCCAGCAGCTCCTCACAAGCGGGGGGCGAGCAGTACTTC.

V and J are TRBV5-4 and TRBJ1-6, with D uncertain. Trimming stripped 4 bases from V and 5 bases from J, with 16 bases between. Germline V gene sequence: CDR1 SGHNT, CDR2 YYREEE (reference sequence). The CDR3 runs 16 residues. Here the CDR3 DNA reads TGTGCCAGCAGCCCCCTTCCGAGGGTTAATAATTCACCCCTCCACTTT. Its protein product is CASSPLPRVNNSPLHF.

CDR3 residues: CASSLDLRGRGDYGYTF. The DNA for the CDR3 is TGTGCCAGCAGCTTAGATTTGAGAGGGCGCGGCGACTATGGCTACACCTTC. This sequence joins TRBV7-2 and TRBJ1-2; D remains unclear. The CDR3 has 17 residues. The V and J ends lost 1 base and 3 bases respectively, with 18 bases between them. Germline loops: CDR1 SGHTA, CDR2 FQGNSA.

This chain links TRBV6-6 with TRBJ2-7; 13 nucleotides align to TRBD2. There are 14 residues in the CDR3. The germline V gene has CDR1 MNHNY and CDR2 SVGAGI (reference sequence). The V gene end was trimmed by 4 bases and the J gene end by 5 bases; junction bases not matched to a gene: 2. In nucleotides, the CDR3 is TGTGCCAGCAGTTTAGGACTAGCGGGGGACGAGCAGTACTTC. Its protein is CASSLGLAGDEQYF.

DNA of the CDR3: TGTGCCAGCAGTTTATGGGCAGATCAGCCCCAGCATTTT. Protein: CASSLWADQPQHF. This sequence joins TRBV27 and TRBJ1-5; D is undetermined. Trimming took off 1 base at V and 5 bases at J, with 6 bases between the two ends. Germline V gives CDR1 MNHEY, CDR2 SMNVEV (reference sequence). The length of the CDR3 is 13 residues.

CDR3 protein: CALVAGVEQFF. Here the CDR3 DNA reads TGTGCCCTCGTTGCCGGGGTCGAGCAGTTCTTC. This chain connects TRBV6-4 to TRBJ2-1; tentative D call: TRBD2 (5 bases). Germline V gene lookup returns CDR1 MRHNA and CDR2 SNTAGT. Trimming left V 11 bases short and J 10 bases short, with 15 bases between. The CDR3 runs to 11 residues.

The V and J genes are TRBV19 and TRBJ1-3, with no clear D. Trimming took 4 bases from V and 0 from J, leaving 13 bases between them. Germline CDR1 LNHDA, CDR2 SQIVND (reference sequence). The length of the CDR3 is 16 residues. This CDR3 is CASSRAEAASGNTIYF. The CDR3 DNA is TGTGCCAGTAGTAGAGCCGAAGCGGCCTCTGGAAACACCATATATTTT.

The V call is TRBV5-4, the J call TRBJ2-5; D is uncertain. CDR3 size: 13 residues. V was pared by 4 bases and J by 0 bases, with 7 bases between. The germline gives CDR1 SGHNT, CDR2 YYREEE (reference sequence). CDR3 sequence: CASSPRDQETQYF. The CDR3 DNA reads as TGTGCCAGCAGCCCACGGGACCAAGAGACCCAGTACTTC.

This sequence joins TRBV7-2 and TRBJ2-3, with D possibly TRBD2 on 6 matching bases. The CDR3 consists of 15 residues. Germline values: CDR1 SGHTA, CDR2 FQGNSA. Between the trimmed V and J ends, which lost 5 bases and 1 base, there was a span of 13 bases. The CDR3 DNA reads TGTGCCAGCAGCGGTTCGGGACTTCGCACAGATACGCAGTATTTT. This gives the protein CASSGSGLRTDTQYF.

This chain links TRBV9 with TRBJ1-2, with 7 positions matching TRBD1. The trim removed 6 bases at V and 5 bases at J, leaving 1 base unmatched. The CDR3 contains 11 residues. Germline CDR1 reads SGDLS; CDR2 reads YYNGEE. The chain's CDR3 is CASTQGYGYTF. CDR3 coding DNA: TGTGCCAGCACACAGGGGTATGGCTACACCTTC. Complete variable domain (other parts from reference TRBV9 and TRBJ1-2): DSGVTQTPKHLITATGQRVTLRCSPRSGDLSVYWYQQSLDQGLQFLIQYYNGEERAKGNILERFSAQQFPDLHSELNLSSLELGDSALYFCASTQGYGYTFGSGTRLTVV.

This clone has just one count. The chain is built from TRBV6-1 and TRBJ2-7; 10 nucleotides line up with TRBD1. The germline gives CDR1 MNHNS, CDR2 SASEGT. This CDR3 spans 14 amino acids. The junction had 6 bases not matched to a gene; V was cut back by 8 bases and J by 2 bases. The CDR3: CASFETGGPYEQYF. The CDR3 region has the DNA TGTGCCAGCTTCGAGACAGGGGGCCCCTACGAGCAGTACTTC.

This clone showed up just a few times. This rearrangement joins TRBV2 to TRBJ1-5; D might be TRBD1 (6 bases). This CDR3 comprises 14 residues. Germline V gives CDR1 SNHLY, CDR2 FYNNEI. Trimming took 5 bases from V and 3 from J, leaving 11 bases between them. The CDR3 spells CASSSDRDNQPQHF. The CDR3 DNA sequence: TGTGCCAGCAGTTCGGACAGAGACAATCAGCCCCAGCATTTT. Full variable domain (rest looked up from reference TRBV2 and TRBJ1-5): EPEVTQTPSHQVTQMGQEVILRCVPISNHLYFYWYRQILGQKVEFLVSFYNNEISEKSEIFDDQFSVERPDGSNFTLKIRSTKLEDSAMYFCASSSDRDNQPQHFGDGTRLSIL.

The J gene is TRBJ2-3, the V gene TRBV4-3; D unclear. CDR1 is LGHNA, CDR2 YSLEER, per germline. The CDR3 runs to 14 residues. The ends were cut back, 5 bases at V and 4 bases at J, with 13 bases in the middle. The DNA for the CDR3 is TGCGCCAGCAGCTTAGGAGTTCTGGCAGATACGCAGTATTTT. Amino acids: CASSLGVLADTQYF.

This chain joins TRBV19 and TRBJ1-6; D gene ambiguous. This CDR3 has 14 residues. Germline V CDR1 and CDR2: LNHDA, SQIVND (reference sequence). V dropped 9 bases and J dropped 0 bases, with 9 bases sitting between them. Written as DNA, the CDR3 is TGTGCCAGCCGACTGGACTCCTATAATTCACCCCTCCACTTT. It codes for CASRLDSYNSPLHF.

This chain links TRBV5-1 with TRBJ1-4, with a possible D match to TRBD1 (5 bases). The V gene lost 0 bases and the J gene lost 8 bases, with 17 bases spanning the gap. The CDR3 has 16 residues. Germline CDR1 and CDR2: SGHRS and YFSETQ. As DNA, the CDR3 is TGCGCCAGCAGCTTGGTAGGGGAACCCAGCCAGGAAAAACTGTTTTTT. Protein sequence: CASSLVGEPSQEKLFF.

The V call is TRBV4-2, the J call TRBJ1-1, with 9 bases identical to TRBD1. The germline CDR1 and CDR2 sequences are LGHNA and YNFKEQ. The CDR3 runs to 15 residues. The trim removed 4 bases at V and 1 base at J, leaving 4 bases unmatched. CDR3 in DNA: TGTGCCAGCAGCCGGACAGGGGACCAGAACACTGAAGCTTTCTTT. Its protein product is CASSRTGDQNTEAFF.